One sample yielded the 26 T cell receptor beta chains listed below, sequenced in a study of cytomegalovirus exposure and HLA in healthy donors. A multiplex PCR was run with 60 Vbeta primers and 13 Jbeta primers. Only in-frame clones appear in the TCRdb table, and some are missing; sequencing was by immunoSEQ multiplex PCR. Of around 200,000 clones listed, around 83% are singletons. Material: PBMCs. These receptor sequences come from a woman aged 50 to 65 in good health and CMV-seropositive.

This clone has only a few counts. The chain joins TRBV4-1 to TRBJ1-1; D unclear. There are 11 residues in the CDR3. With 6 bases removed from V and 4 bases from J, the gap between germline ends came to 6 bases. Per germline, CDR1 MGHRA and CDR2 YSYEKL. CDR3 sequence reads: CASRSPTEAFF. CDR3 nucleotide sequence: TGCGCCAGCAGAAGCCCCACTGAAGCTTTCTTT.

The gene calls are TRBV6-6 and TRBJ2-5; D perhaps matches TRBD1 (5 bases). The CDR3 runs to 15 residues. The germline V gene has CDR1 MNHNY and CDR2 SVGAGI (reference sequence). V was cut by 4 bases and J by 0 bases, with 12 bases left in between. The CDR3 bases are TGTGCCAGCAGTTCGATCAGGGAAAACCAAGAGACCCAGTACTTC. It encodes CASSSIRENQETQYF.

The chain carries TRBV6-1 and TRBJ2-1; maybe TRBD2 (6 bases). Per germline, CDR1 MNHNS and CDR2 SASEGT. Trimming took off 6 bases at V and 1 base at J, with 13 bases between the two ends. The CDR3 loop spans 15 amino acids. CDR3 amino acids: CASRGTGESYNEQFF. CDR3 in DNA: TGTGCCAGCAGGGGAACGGGGGAGTCCTACAATGAGCAGTTCTTC.

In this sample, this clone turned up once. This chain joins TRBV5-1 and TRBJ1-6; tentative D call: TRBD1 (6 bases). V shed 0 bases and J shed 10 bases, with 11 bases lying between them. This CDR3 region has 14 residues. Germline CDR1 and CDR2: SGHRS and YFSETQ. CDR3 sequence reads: CASSLAGDGSPLHF. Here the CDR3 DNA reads TGCGCCAGCAGCTTGGCAGGGGACGGATCACCCCTCCACTTT.

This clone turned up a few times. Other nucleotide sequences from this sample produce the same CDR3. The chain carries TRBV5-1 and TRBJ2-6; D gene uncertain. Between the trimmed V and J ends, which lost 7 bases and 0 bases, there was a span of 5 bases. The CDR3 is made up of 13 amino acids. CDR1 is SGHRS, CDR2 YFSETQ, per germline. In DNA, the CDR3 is TGCGCCAGCCGCAGCTCTGGGGCCAACGTCCTGACTTTC. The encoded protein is CASRSSGANVLTF. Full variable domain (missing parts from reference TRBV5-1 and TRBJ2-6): KAGVTQTPRYLIKTRGQQVTLSCSPISGHRSVSWYQQTPGQGLQFLFEYFSETQRNKGNFPGRFSGRQFSNSRSEMNVSTLELGDSALYLCASRSSGANVLTFGAGSRLTVL.

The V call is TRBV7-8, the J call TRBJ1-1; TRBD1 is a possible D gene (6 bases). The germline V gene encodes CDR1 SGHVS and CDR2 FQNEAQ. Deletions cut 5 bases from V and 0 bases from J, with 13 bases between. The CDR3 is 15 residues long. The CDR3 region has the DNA TGTGCCAGCAGCCTCCGCAGGGGCCTGAACACTGAAGCTTTCTTT. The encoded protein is CASSLRRGLNTEAFF.

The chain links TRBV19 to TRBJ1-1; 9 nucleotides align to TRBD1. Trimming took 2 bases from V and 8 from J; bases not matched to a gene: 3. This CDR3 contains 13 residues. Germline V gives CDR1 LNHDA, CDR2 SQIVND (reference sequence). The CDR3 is CASSILQGAEAFF. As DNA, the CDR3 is TGTGCCAGTAGTATATTACAGGGGGCGGAAGCTTTCTTT. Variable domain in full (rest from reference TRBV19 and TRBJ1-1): DGGITQSPKYLFRKEGQNVTLSCEQNLNHDAMYWYRQDPGQGLRLIYYSQIVNDFQKGDIAEGYSVSREKKESFPLTVTSAQKNPTAFYLCASSILQGAEAFFGQGTRLTVV.

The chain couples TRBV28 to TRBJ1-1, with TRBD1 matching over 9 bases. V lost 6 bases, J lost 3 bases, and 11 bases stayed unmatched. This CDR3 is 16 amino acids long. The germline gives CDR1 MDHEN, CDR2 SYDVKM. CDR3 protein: CASRGIYRGRHTEAFF. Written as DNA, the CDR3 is TGTGCCAGCAGGGGTATATACAGGGGGCGTCACACTGAAGCTTTCTTT.

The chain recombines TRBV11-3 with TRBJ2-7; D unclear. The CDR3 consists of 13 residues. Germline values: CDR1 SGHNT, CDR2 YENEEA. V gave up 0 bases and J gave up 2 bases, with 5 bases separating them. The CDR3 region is CASSLDRTYEQYF. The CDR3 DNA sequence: TGTGCCAGCAGCTTAGATAGAACCTACGAGCAGTACTTC.

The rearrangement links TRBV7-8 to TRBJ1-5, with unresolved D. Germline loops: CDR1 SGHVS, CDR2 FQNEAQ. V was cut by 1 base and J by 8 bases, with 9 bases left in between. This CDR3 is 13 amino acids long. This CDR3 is CASSLGRVEPQHF. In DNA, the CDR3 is TGTGCCAGCAGCTTAGGCCGCGTAGAGCCCCAGCATTTT. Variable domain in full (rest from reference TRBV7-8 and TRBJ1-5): GAGVSQSPRYKVAKRGQDVALRCDPISGHVSLFWYQQALGQGPEFLTYFQNEAQLDKSGLPSDRFFAERPEGSVSTLKIQRTQQEDSAVYLCASSLGRVEPQHFGDGTRLSIL.

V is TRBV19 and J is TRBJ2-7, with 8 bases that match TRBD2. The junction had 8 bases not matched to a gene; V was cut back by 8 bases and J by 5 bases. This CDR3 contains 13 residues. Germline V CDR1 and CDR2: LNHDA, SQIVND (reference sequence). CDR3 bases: TGTGCCAGTGGGGTAGCGGGGTCTAACGAGCAGTACTTC. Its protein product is CASGVAGSNEQYF.

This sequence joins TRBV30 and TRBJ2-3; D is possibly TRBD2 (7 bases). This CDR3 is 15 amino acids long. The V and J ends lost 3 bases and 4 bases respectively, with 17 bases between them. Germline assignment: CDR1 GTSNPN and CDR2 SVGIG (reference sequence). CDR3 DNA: TGTGCCTGGAGCCTGGTAGGGGGGGGAGCAGATACGCAGTATTTT. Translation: CAWSLVGGGADTQYF.

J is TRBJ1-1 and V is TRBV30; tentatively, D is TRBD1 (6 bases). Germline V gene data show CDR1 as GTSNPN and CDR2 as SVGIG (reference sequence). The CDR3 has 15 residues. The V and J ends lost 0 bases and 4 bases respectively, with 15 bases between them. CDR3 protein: CAWSVLGAGVTEAFF. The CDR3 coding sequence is TGTGCCTGGAGTGTACTGGGGGCTGGAGTCACTGAAGCTTTCTTT.

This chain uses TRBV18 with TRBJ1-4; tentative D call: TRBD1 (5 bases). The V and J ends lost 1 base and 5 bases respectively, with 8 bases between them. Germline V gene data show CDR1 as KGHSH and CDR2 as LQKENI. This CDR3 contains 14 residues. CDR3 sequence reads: CASSPQGRNEKLFF. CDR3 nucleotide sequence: TGTGCCAGCTCACCACAGGGGAGGAATGAAAAACTGTTTTTT.

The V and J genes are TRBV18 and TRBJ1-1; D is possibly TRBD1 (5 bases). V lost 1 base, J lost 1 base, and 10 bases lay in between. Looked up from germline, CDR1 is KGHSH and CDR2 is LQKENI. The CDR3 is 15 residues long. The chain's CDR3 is CASSPRMTENTEAFF. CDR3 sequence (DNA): TGTGCCAGCTCACCACGAATGACAGAGAACACTGAAGCTTTCTTT.

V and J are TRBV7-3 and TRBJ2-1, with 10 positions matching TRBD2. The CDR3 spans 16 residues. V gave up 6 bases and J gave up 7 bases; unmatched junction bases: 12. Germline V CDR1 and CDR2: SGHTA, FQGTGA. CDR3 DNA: TGTGCCAGCAGTCCTTTTATAGCGGGGGGAGGGAATGAGCAGTTCTTC. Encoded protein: CASSPFIAGGGNEQFF. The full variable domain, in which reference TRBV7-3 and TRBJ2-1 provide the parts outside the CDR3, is GAGVSQTPSNKVTEKGKYVELRCDPISGHTALYWYRQSLGQGPEFLIYFQGTGAADDSGLPNDRFFAVRPEGSVSTLKIQRTERGDSAVYLCASSPFIAGGGNEQFFGPGTRLTVL.

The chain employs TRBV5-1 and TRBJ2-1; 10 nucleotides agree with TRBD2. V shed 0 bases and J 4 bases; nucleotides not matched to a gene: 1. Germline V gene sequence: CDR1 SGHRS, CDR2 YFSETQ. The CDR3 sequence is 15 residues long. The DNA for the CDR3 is TGCGCCAGCAGCTTGGCTAGCGGGGGTTACAATGAGCAGTTCTTC. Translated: CASSLASGGYNEQFF.

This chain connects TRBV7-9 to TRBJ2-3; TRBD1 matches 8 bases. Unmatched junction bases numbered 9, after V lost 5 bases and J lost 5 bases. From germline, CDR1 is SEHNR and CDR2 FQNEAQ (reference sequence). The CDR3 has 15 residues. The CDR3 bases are TGTGCCAGCAGCGTACGACAGGGGAACTTAGATACGCAGTATTTT. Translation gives CASSVRQGNLDTQYF.

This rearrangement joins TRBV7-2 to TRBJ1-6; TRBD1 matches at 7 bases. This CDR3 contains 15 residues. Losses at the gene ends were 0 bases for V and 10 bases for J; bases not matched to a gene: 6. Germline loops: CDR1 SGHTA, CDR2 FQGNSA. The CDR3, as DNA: TGTGCCAGCAGCTTAGCGGGACAGCAGGAATCACCCCTCCACTTT. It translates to CASSLAGQQESPLHF.

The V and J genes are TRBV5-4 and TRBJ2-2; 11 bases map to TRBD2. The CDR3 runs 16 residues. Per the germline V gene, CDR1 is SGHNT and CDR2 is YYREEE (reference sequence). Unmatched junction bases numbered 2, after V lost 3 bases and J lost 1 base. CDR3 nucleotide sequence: TGTGCCAGCAGCTGGGGACTAGCGGAGAACACCGGGGAGCTGTTTTTT. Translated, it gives CASSWGLAENTGELFF.

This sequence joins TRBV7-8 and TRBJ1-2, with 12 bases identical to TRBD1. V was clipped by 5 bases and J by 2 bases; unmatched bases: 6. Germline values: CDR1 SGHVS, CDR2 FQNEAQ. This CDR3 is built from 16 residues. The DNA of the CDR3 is TGTGCCAGCAGCCCGGGACAGGGGGCGCGGAACTATGGCTACACCTTC. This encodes CASSPGQGARNYGYTF.

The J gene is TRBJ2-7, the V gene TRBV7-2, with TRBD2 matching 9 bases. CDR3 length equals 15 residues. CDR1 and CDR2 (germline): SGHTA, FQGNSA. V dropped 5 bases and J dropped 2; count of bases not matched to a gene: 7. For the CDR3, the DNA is TGTGCCAGCAGCCCTGTGACTAGCGGTACCTACGAGCAGTACTTC. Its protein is CASSPVTSGTYEQYF. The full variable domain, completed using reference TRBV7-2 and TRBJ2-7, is GAGVSQSPSNKVTEKGKDVELRCDPISGHTALYWYRQSLGQGLEFLIYFQGNSAPDKSGLPSDRFSAERTGGSVSTLTIQRTQQEDSAVYLCASSPVTSGTYEQYFGPGTRLTVT.

The chain's CDR3 is CASSGTGHQPQHF. The CDR3 coding sequence is TGTGCCAGCAGTGGTACAGGGCATCAGCCCCAGCATTTT. This chain connects TRBV2 to TRBJ1-5, with D possibly matching TRBD1 (6 bases). V lost 4 bases and J lost 5, with 9 bases in between. The germline V gene encodes CDR1 SNHLY and CDR2 FYNNEI. This CDR3 has 13 residues.

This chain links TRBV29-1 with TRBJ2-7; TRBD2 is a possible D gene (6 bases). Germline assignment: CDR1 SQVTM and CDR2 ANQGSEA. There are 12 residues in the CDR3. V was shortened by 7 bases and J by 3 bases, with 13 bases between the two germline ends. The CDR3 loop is CSGGTANYEQYF. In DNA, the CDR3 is TGCAGCGGCGGGACGGCAAACTACGAGCAGTACTTC.

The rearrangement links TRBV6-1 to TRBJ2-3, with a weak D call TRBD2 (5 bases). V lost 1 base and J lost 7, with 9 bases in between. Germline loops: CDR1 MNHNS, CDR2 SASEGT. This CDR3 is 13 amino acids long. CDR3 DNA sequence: TGTGCCAGCAGTGAAGGGGAGACAAATACGCAGTATTTT. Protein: CASSEGETNTQYF.

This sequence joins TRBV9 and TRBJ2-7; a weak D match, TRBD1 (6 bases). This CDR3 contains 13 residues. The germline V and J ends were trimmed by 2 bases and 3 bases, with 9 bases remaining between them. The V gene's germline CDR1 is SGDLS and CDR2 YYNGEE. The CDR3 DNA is TGTGCCAGCAGCGTTGGACAGCTCTACGAGCAGTACTTC. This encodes CASSVGQLYEQYF.